This TCR beta chain was identified during a study of T-cell memory formation after mild COVID-19. MiXCR, applied by TCRdb to the 5' RACE reads, yields one record per CDR3 protein. This sample carries 100,000 to 150,000 distinct CDR3 sequences, approximately 6.3% of them seen once, and the ten largest clones take 2% to 2.5%. This clonotype was found many times. The V and J ends lost 1 base and 8 bases respectively, with 17 bases between them. This CDR3 contains 15 residues. Germline CDR1 reads LGHNA; CDR2 reads YNFKEQ. The chain carries TRBV4-2 and TRBJ1-1; weak D call: TRBD1 (6 bases). This clonotype originated in an adult woman who had mild COVID-19 (a few samples of this study predate the infection). Cell type and time point are not known. The sequencing input was PBMCs or a T cell subset sorted from them (not recorded which). The CDR3 DNA follows: TGTGCCAGCAGCCAAGGGATATCGGACAGCCAAGAAGCTTTCTTT. This sequence encodes CASSQGISDSQEAFF.